This is a list of T cell receptor beta chains from one sample in a study of shared clonotypes between healthy human individuals. The method was immunoSEQ multiplex PCR; TCRdb's version includes in-frame clones alone and lacks a portion of them. The sample contains about 680,000 clones, roughly 72% of which appear only once. Sequenced sample: memory CD4+ T cells sorted from blood. These receptors came from a young woman in good health. The CDR3 runs from the conserved cysteine through the conserved F or W. The D gene is left open where the match is weak. Size values are once, few and many counts, or a class for expanded clones, and some rows have none.

V gene	J gene	D gene	clone size	CDR3 DNA	CDR3 protein
TRBV2	TRBJ2-7	-	-	TGTGCCAGCAGTGTAACGGGGAACGGCTACGAGCAGTACTTC	CASSVTGNGYEQYF
TRBV12-5	TRBJ1-1	-	-	TGTGCTAGTGGTTTGACCCCCGGGACATCGAACACTGAAGCTTTCTTT	CASGLTPGTSNTEAFF
TRBV21-1	TRBJ2-7	-	few	TGTGCCAGCAGCAGAACTAGCGGGAGGACCTCCCACTCCTACGAGCAGTACTTC	CASSRTSGRTSHSYEQYF
TRBV2	TRBJ2-7	TRBD2	-	TGTGCCAGCAGTGGAGGGACTAGCGGGCCCAACGCCTACGAGCAGTACTTC	CASSGGTSGPNAYEQYF
TRBV7-8	TRBJ2-7	TRBD1	few	TGTGCCAGCAGACCTGACAGGGGCGAGCAGTACTTC	CASRPDRGEQYF
TRBV4-2	TRBJ2-1	TRBD2	-	TGTGCCAGCTCGGGACTAGCGGTCCCGAGCTCCTACAATGAGCAGTTCTTC	CASSGLAVPSSYNEQFF
TRBV23-1	TRBJ1-5	-	-	TGCGCCACCTGGACTCGCTGGGGCAATCAGCCCCAGCATTTT	CATWTRWGNQPQHF
TRBV27	TRBJ2-1	TRBD2	-	TGTGCCAGCAGTCCTGGGACTAGCGGGCCCCCGGGCGGTGTTGAGCAGTTCTTC	CASSPGTSGPPGGVEQFF
TRBV11-2	TRBJ2-5	TRBD2	-	TGTGCCAGCAGACTAGGGCGGGGAGGGGAAACACTATTAGAGACCCAGTACTTC	CASRLGRGGETLLETQYF
TRBV27	TRBJ2-7	TRBD1	-	TGTGCCAGCAGCCCGGGACAGGGGGCACCCAGGTCCTACGAGCAGTACTTC	CASSPGQGAPRSYEQYF
TRBV19	TRBJ2-4	TRBD2	-	TGTGCCAGTAGCAGCGGGACTACTAAGTTAAGCATTCAGTACTTC	CASSSGTTKLSIQYF
TRBV18	TRBJ2-3	-	-	TGTGCCAGCTCACCAAGCGGTGTGAGAGATACGCAGTATTTT	CASSPSGVRDTQYF
TRBV4-1	TRBJ2-2	TRBD1	-	TGCGCCAGCAGCCAATTACCGGGACAGGGCAAAGAGCTGTTTTTT	CASSQLPGQGKELFF
TRBV10-2	TRBJ2-1	-	few	TGCGCCAGCAGTGTTTGGGCGAGCTCCTACAATGAGCAGTTCTTC	CASSVWASSYNEQFF
TRBV5-1	TRBJ2-1	TRBD1	-	TGCGCCAGCAGCCTGGGACAGTACAATGAGCAGTTCTTC	CASSLGQYNEQFF
TRBV5-1	TRBJ1-4	TRBD1	-	TGCGCCAGCAGCGCCGGGACAGGCGGAAAAAATGAAAAACTGTTTTTT	CASSAGTGGKNEKLFF
TRBV6-4	TRBJ1-1	-	few	TGTGCCAGCAGACCCGACAGGACGAACACTGAAGCTTTCTTT	CASRPDRTNTEAFF